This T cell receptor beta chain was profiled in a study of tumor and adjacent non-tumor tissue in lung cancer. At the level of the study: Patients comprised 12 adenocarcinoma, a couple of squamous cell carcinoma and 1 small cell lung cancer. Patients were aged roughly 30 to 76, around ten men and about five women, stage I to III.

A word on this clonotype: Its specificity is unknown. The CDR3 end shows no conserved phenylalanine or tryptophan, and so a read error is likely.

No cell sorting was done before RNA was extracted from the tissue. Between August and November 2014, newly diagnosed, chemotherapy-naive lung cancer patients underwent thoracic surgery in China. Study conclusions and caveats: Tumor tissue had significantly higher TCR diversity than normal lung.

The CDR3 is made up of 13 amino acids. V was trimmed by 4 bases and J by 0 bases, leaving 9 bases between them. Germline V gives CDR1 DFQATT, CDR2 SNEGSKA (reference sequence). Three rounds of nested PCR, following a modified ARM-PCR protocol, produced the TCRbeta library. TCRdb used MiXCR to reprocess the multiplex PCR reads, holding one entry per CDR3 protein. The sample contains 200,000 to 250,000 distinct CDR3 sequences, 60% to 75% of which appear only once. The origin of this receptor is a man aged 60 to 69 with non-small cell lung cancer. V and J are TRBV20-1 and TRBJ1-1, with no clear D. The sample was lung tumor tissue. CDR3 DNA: TGCAGTGCTATGAGTGATGTGAACACTGAAGCTTTCTCT. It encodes CSAMSDVNTEAFS.